The rows below give T cell receptor beta chains drawn from one sample of a study of low-dose radiotherapy and immunotherapy resistance in tumors. TCRdb passed the reads through MiXCR, listing each CDR3 protein once. The table includes about 50,000 distinct CDR3 sequences, about 10% detected once. The starting material was PBMCs, obtained before treatment. The receptors here all came from a female donor with ovarian cancer. Both conserved end residues are trimmed from each CDR3.

TRBJ2-2,TRBV10-2,ASKDLAANTGELF
TRBJ2-5,TRBV7-9,ATSSGREQETQY
TRBJ2-5,TRBV28,ASSDSRPETQY
TRBJ2-1,TRBV2,ASKRTSGMYNEQF
TRBJ1-5,TRBV28,ASSRGGTASMDNQPQH
TRBJ2-7,TRBV6-1,ASRRERGGSYEQY
TRBJ2-1,TRBV7-8,ASSLDQVYRF
TRBJ1-2,TRBV6-5,ASILGPGNYGYT
TRBJ1-1,TRBV5-1,ASSLASGEAF
TRBJ2-5,TRBV21-1,ASSKEVGLAGEREETQY
TRBJ2-2,TRBV7-9,ASSSLGQGARAGELF
TRBJ2-2,TRBV28,ASKGGPGELF
TRBJ2-2,TRBV19,ASTSHSANTGELFF
TRBJ2-1,TRBV5-1,ASSLAPGLAGGSYNEQF
TRBJ2-3,TRBV5-4,ASSSSPSTDTQY
TRBJ2-6,TRBV5-1,ASSLLTGANVLT
TRBJ2-1,TRBV11-2,ASTMASGPYNEQF
TRBJ1-1,TRBV5-1,ASSLEVSLNTEAF
TRBJ2-4,TRBV29-1,SVEGQDGSKNIQY
TRBJ1-1,TRBV6-6,ASNPPQGWNTEAF
TRBJ2-2,TRBV18,ASSPPIGAGELF
TRBJ2-1,TRBV12-3/TRBV12-4,ASSGAGGPHEQF
TRBJ2-3,TRBV7-3,ASSLNPAGGPGTQY
TRBJ2-7,TRBV19,ASSPKGGLWTYEQY
TRBJ2-3,TRBV30,AWSKLDRETDTQY
TRBJ2-1,TRBV29-1,SVEGAPRNNEQF
TRBJ2-3,TRBV29-1,SAGGRLEDTQY
TRBJ1-1,TRBV9,ASSRQLQTEAF
TRBJ2-2,TRBV30,AWSVSLLTGELF
TRBJ2-2,TRBV7-9,ASSQGQRENTGELF
TRBJ2-3,TRBV29-1,SVGGLAGSTDTQY
TRBJ2-2,TRBV18,ASSPGTENTGELF
TRBJ2-7,TRBV20-1,SARDFRQGANYEQY
TRBJ1-1,TRBV6-1,ASSRNYNTEAF
TRBJ1-2,TRBV12-3/TRBV12-4,ASSLARVGSGYT
TRBJ1-1,TRBV27,ASSKGQMNTEAF
TRBJ2-3,TRBV20-1,SAISGGRGDTQY
TRBJ1-4,TRBV10-3,AISVLINEKLF
TRBJ2-6,TRBV28,ASSIGGTWSGANVLT
TRBJ2-1,TRBV20-1,SAREPGGTYNEQF
TRBJ2-2,TRBV7-9,ASSPGLAGGPVTGELF
TRBJ2-3,TRBV20-1,SASRDRRSTDTQY
TRBJ1-2,TRBV28,ASNKGQVNYGYT
TRBJ1-2,TRBV13,ASSLRGGHGYT
TRBJ2-1,TRBV28,ASSTGQLLYNEQF
TRBJ2-6,TRBV6-2/TRBV6-3,ASSELGSGANVLT
TRBJ2-2,TRBV5-1,ASSRGEPNTGELF